Presented here are 25 T cell receptor beta chains from one specimen sequenced in a study of T cells after yellow fever vaccination. TCRdb independently ran MiXCR on the 5' RACE reads; one entry per CDR3 protein. The table records around 330,000 distinct CDR3 sequences, around 4% of them present only once. The specimen was PBMCs, collected on the day of the yellow fever booster vaccination. The receptors originated from a man between 18 and 35 years old who received the YFV17D yellow fever vaccine.

This clonotype was seen a handful of times. V usage is TRBV4-3 and J usage is TRBJ2-7, with D hard to call. The germline V gene has CDR1 LGHNA and CDR2 YSLEER. The CDR3 is 15 amino acids. The V end lost 2 bases, the J end lost 2 bases, and 13 bases lay between the germline ends. CDR3 sequence (DNA): TGCGCCAGCAGCCAAACGCTAGGCACTACCTACGAGCAGTACTTC. Protein: CASSQTLGTTYEQYF.

This clonotype was seen many times. The J gene is TRBJ1-4, the V gene TRBV12-3 or TRBV12-4; D remains unclear. V was pared by 3 bases and J by 0 bases, with 8 bases between. This CDR3 region has 15 residues. The CDR3 protein is CASSFYGPTNEKLFF. In DNA form, the CDR3 reads TGTGCCAGCAGTTTTTACGGCCCAACTAATGAAAAACTGTTTTTT.

A single count supports this clonotype. Being one base from a much bigger clone, this may be a read error. The rearrangement links TRBV10-3 to TRBJ2-2; D unclear. The CDR3 is made up of 14 amino acids. Trimming took 5 bases from V and 4 from J, leaving 11 bases between them. Germline V gene data show CDR1 as ENHRY and CDR2 as SYGVKD. The CDR3 here is CAISSAGCTGELFF. Here the CDR3 DNA reads TGTGCCATCAGTTCCGCCGGGTGCACCGGGGAGCTGTTTTTT.

This clonotype has only a few counts. The rearrangement links TRBV5-6 to TRBJ1-5, with TRBD1 matching 10 bases. After removal of 2 bases from V and 7 bases from J, the junction contained 9 bases not matched to a gene. Germline CDR1 and CDR2: SGHDT and YYEEEE. The CDR3 sequence is 16 residues long. The CDR3 reads CASSFRGTGEIQPQHF. CDR3 bases: TGTGCCAGCAGCTTTCGGGGGACAGGGGAAATACAGCCCCAGCATTTT.

The CDR3 loop reads CSATRQQNEKLFF. CDR3 DNA sequence: TGCAGTGCTACGAGACAGCAGAATGAAAAACTGTTTTTT. This sequence joins TRBV20-1 and TRBJ1-4; D might be TRBD1 (5 bases). Per germline, CDR1 DFQATT and CDR2 SNEGSKA (reference sequence). The V gene lost 4 bases and the J gene lost 5 bases, with 11 bases spanning the gap. The CDR3 is 13 amino acids.

This clonotype has more than one count but fewer than ten. This sequence joins TRBV6-2 or TRBV6-3 and TRBJ2-6, with 8 bases lining up with TRBD1. The germline CDR1 and CDR2 sequences are MNHEY and SVGEGT. CDR3 length equals 16 residues. V lost 2 bases and J lost 2; bases outside the gene matches: 2. The CDR3 loop reads CASSYTRGPGANVLTF. DNA for the CDR3: TGTGCCAGCAGTTACACCAGGGGGCCTGGGGCCAACGTCCTGACTTTC.

This clonotype came up many times. The rearrangement links TRBV7-9 to TRBJ1-3, with TRBD1 as a possible D gene (5 bases). The V gene lost 3 bases and the J gene lost 0 bases, with 9 bases spanning the gap. Germline V lookup: CDR1 SEHNR, CDR2 FQNEAQ (reference sequence). CDR3 length: 15 residues. The CDR3 coding sequence is TGTGCCAGCAGCTTGGAGGGGAGCTCTGGAAACACCATATATTTT. It translates to CASSLEGSSGNTIYF.

This clonotype came up a few times. Written as DNA, the CDR3 is TGCAGCGTTGAGCCTTCCGGGACACACGAAGCTTTCTTT. Protein product: CSVEPSGTHEAFF. The gene calls are TRBV29-1 and TRBJ1-1; weak D call: TRBD1 (6 bases). V was clipped by 3 bases and J by 8 bases, with 16 bases between them. Looked up from germline, CDR1 is SQVTM and CDR2 is ANQGSEA. The CDR3 runs 13 residues.

This clonotype was observed a few times. The chain uses TRBV5-1 and TRBJ2-2, with 7 nucleotides matching TRBD2. Losses at the gene ends were 2 bases for V and 0 bases for J; bases not matched to a gene: 4. This CDR3 region has 16 residues. Germline V lookup: CDR1 SGHRS, CDR2 YFSETQ. In nucleotides, the CDR3 is TGCGCCAGCAGCTTCCTTACTAGCGCGAACACCGGGGAGCTGTTTTTT. Translation: CASSFLTSANTGELFF.

This clonotype was detected only a few times. The chain uses TRBV7-2 and TRBJ2-2; D possibly corresponds to TRBD2 (6 bases). Trimming pared 1 base from V and 3 bases from J, leaving 12 bases between. CDR3 length equals 16 residues. Germline V gives CDR1 SGHTA, CDR2 FQGNSA. The CDR3 bases are TGTGCCAGCAGCTTAGTTGGGCTAGCGTACACCGGGGAGCTGTTTTTT. Protein sequence: CASSLVGLAYTGELFF. Using reference TRBV7-2 and TRBJ2-2 for the parts outside the CDR3, the full variable domain is GAGVSQSPSNKVTEKGKDVELRCDPISGHTALYWYRQSLGQGLEFLIYFQGNSAPDKSGLPSDRFSAERTGGSVSTLTIQRTQQEDSAVYLCASSLVGLAYTGELFFGEGSRLTVL.

V is TRBV4-1 and J is TRBJ1-6; possibly TRBD1 for D (6 bases). Germline V gene lookup returns CDR1 MGHRA and CDR2 YSYEKL. Trimming took 0 bases from V and 4 from J, leaving 13 bases between them. There are 17 residues in the CDR3. The CDR3 loop is CASSQDRGGGYNSPLHF. DNA for the CDR3: TGCGCCAGCAGCCAAGACAGGGGTGGTGGGTATAATTCACCCCTCCACTTT.

This clonotype was observed a few times. This chain joins TRBV6-2 or TRBV6-3 and TRBJ2-6; 7 bases agree with TRBD1. This CDR3 comprises 19 residues. Per germline, CDR1 MNHEY and CDR2 SVGEGT. V lost 5 bases, J lost 0 bases, and 13 bases stayed unmatched. The DNA for the CDR3 is TGTGCCAGCAGTCACGGTCGGGGACAGTCCTCCTCTGGGGCCAACGTCCTGACTTTC. Translating it yields CASSHGRGQSSSGANVLTF.

This clonotype appeared many times. V gene TRBV5-1 combines with J gene TRBJ1-3; D possibly corresponds to TRBD1 (6 bases). The ends were cut back, 4 bases at V and 0 bases at J, with 14 bases in the middle. This CDR3 has 16 amino acids. Germline CDR1 reads SGHRS; CDR2 reads YFSETQ. In nucleotides, the CDR3 is TGCGCCAGCAGCGTGGGGGGACACGTCTCTGGAAACACCATATATTTT. This codes for CASSVGGHVSGNTIYF.

This clonotype has ten or more counts. The chain uses TRBV7-3 and TRBJ2-6, with D perhaps matching TRBD1 or TRBD2 (6 bases each). The V gene's germline CDR1 is SGHTA and CDR2 FQGTGA. Trimming removed 4 bases from V and 2 bases from J, with 9 bases in between. The CDR3 spans 15 residues. The CDR3 DNA is TGTGCCAGCAGCTCAAGGGGGGCTGGGGCCAACGTCCTGACTTTC. The encoded protein is CASSSRGAGANVLTF.

This clonotype was counted many times. V usage is TRBV6-2 or TRBV6-3 and J usage is TRBJ1-5; 7 bases are shared with TRBD1. This CDR3 is built from 16 residues. V shed 6 bases and J 2 bases; nucleotides not matched to a gene: 10. Germline CDR1 MNHEY, CDR2 SVGEGT. The CDR3 is CASRHWVDRGNQPQHF. The CDR3 DNA reads as TGTGCCAGCAGGCACTGGGTTGACAGGGGCAATCAGCCCCAGCATTTT.

This clonotype was counted ten times or more. The genes are TRBV5-6 and TRBJ1-3; D possibly corresponds to TRBD1 (5 bases). Germline loops: CDR1 SGHDT, CDR2 YYEEEE. The germline V and J ends were trimmed by 0 bases and 8 bases, with 18 bases remaining between them. The CDR3 runs 16 residues. Written as DNA, the CDR3 is TGTGCCAGCAGCTTGGGGATCACAGGACCGGCGGACACCATATATTTT. As protein: CASSLGITGPADTIYF.

This clonotype was recorded many times. The chain recombines TRBV7-8 with TRBJ2-1; no firm D call. The CDR3 covers 10 residues. Germline assignment: CDR1 SGHVS and CDR2 FQNEAQ. V lost 5 bases, J lost 7 bases, and 3 bases lay in between. The CDR3 reads CASSKNEQFF. DNA for the CDR3: TGTGCCAGCAGCAAAAATGAGCAGTTCTTC.

This clonotype was observed at least ten times. V usage is TRBV18 and J usage is TRBJ1-2, with D unresolved. The V gene's germline CDR1 is KGHSH and CDR2 LQKENI. The CDR3 is 13 amino acids. The V end was cut by 0 bases, the J end by 8 bases, with 10 bases between. CDR3 nucleotide sequence: TGTGCCAGCTCACCACCCGGCGGTTGGGGCTACACCTTC. Its translation: CASSPPGGWGYTF.

In its sample, this clonotype was seen many times. The genes are TRBV7-8 and TRBJ1-4, with 7 bases matching TRBD1. CDR1 and CDR2 from the germline V gene are SGHVS and FQNEAQ. The CDR3 covers 16 residues. V was clipped by 4 bases and J by 4 bases; unmatched bases: 9. The CDR3 region has the DNA TGTGCCAGCAGCTCCCGACAGGGCAGACTTAATGAAAAACTGTTTTTT. As protein: CASSSRQGRLNEKLFF.

The J gene is TRBJ2-4, the V gene TRBV6-2 or TRBV6-3; no clear D gene. Trimming took 2 bases from V and 4 from J, leaving 9 bases between them. The CDR3 has 14 residues. Germline V gene data show CDR1 as MNHEY and CDR2 as SVGEGT. The CDR3 DNA follows: TGTGCCAGCAGTTACGACCTAACGAAAAACATTCAGTACTTC. This encodes CASSYDLTKNIQYF.

The chain combines TRBV29-1 with TRBJ2-2, with no clear D. The CDR3 runs to 13 residues. Deletions cut 5 bases from V and 3 bases from J, with 10 bases between. Per the germline V gene, CDR1 is SQVTM and CDR2 is ANQGSEA. CDR3 region: CSVMWSDTGELFF. Here the CDR3 DNA reads TGCAGCGTTATGTGGTCAGACACCGGGGAGCTGTTTTTT.

This clonotype showed up just a few times. The V gene is TRBV15, the J gene TRBJ2-3; D may match TRBD1 or TRBD2 (6 bases each). Trimming stripped 3 bases from V and 4 bases from J, with 11 bases between. The CDR3 sequence is 14 residues long. Per the germline V gene, CDR1 is LNHNV and CDR2 is YYDKDF (reference sequence). CDR3 sequence (DNA): TGTGCCACCAGCAGTTGGGGGGCCTCAGATACGCAGTATTTT. Encoded protein: CATSSWGASDTQYF.

The sample holds many counts of this clonotype. The junction departs from germline at one end; a sequencing error may be responsible. This chain uses TRBV6-5 with TRBJ2-3, with TRBD2 matching over 8 bases. The CDR3 consists of 14 residues. Germline CDR1 reads MNHEY; CDR2 reads SVGAGI. The chain's CDR3 is CASTKPGGMDRQYF. CDR3 nucleotide sequence: TGTGCCAGCACCAAGCCGGGGGGGATGGATAGGCAGTATTTT.

This clonotype occurred a few times. The chain carries TRBV30 and TRBJ1-1; unclear D gene. V gave up 2 bases and J gave up 5 bases, with 12 bases separating them. Germline V gene lookup returns CDR1 GTSNPN and CDR2 SVGIG (reference sequence). The CDR3 runs to 13 residues. The CDR3 nucleotides read TGTGCCTGGAGTAACTTCGCGGGGACTGAAGCTTTCTTT. Its translation: CAWSNFAGTEAFF.

The CDR3 coding sequence is TGTGCCAGCAGCTTGGACAGGGGTACGAATACGCAGTATTTT. It encodes CASSLDRGTNTQYF. The chain recombines TRBV5-4 with TRBJ2-3; 7 positions agree with TRBD1. Germline-derived CDR1 and CDR2 are SGHNT and YYREEE (reference sequence). Trimming removed 0 bases from V and 7 bases from J; junction bases left unmatched: 5. This CDR3 comprises 14 residues.